Listed below are T cell receptor beta chains from one sample, sequenced in a study of T cell responses to AZD1222 COVID-19 vaccine. TCRdb's copy holds only in-frame clones and misses some; the assay was immunoSEQ multiplex PCR. Among 120,000 to 150,000 clones listed, 90% to 95% were seen once. The material was peripheral blood, obtained on day 0 of MenACWY control vaccination. These TCRs come from an adult in good health. CDR3s include the opening cysteine and the closing phenylalanine or tryptophan. Each record gives: J gene, V gene, D gene, clone size, CDR3 protein, CDR3 DNA. The D gene is left open where the match is weak. Not every row has a clone size; where given, it reads once, few, many or a size class.

TRBJ1-6 | TRBV2 | . | . | CASLDARMGRDSPLHF | TGTGCCAGCTTAGACGCCCGGATGGGTCGGGATTCACCCCTCCACTTT
TRBJ1-1 | TRBV28 | . | . | CASSLTVKGGNTEAFF | TGTGCCAGCAGTTTAACTGTCAAGGGTGGCAACACTGAAGCTTTCTTT
TRBJ2-5 | TRBV24-1 | . | . | CATSDTPAQGDQETQYF | TGTGCCACCAGTGATACCCCCGCGCAAGGCGACCAAGAGACCCAGTACTTC
TRBJ1-4 | TRBV19 | . | . | CASSSRVREKLFF | TGTGCCAGTAGTTCGAGGGTACGCGAAAAACTGTTTTTT
TRBJ2-2 | TRBV18 | . | once | CASSPLDSFVTGELFF | TGTGCCAGCTCACCACTGGACAGTTTCGTCACCGGGGAGCTGTTTTTT
TRBJ1-2 | TRBV19 | . | . | CASSTRVYYGYTF | TGTGCCAGTAGTACCAGGGTTTACTATGGCTACACCTTC
TRBJ1-3 | TRBV5-1 | TRBD1 | . | CASSSQGAGNTIYF | TGCGCCAGCAGCTCACAGGGGGCTGGAAACACCATATATTTT
TRBJ1-5 | TRBV3-1/TRBV3-2 | . | . | CASSRNRDSNQPQHF | TGTGCCAGCAGCCGCAACAGAGATAGCAATCAGCCCCAGCATTTT
TRBJ1-1 | TRBV18 | . | . | CASSPPPLGGTEAFF | TGTGCCAGCTCACCGCCTCCTTTGGGAGGAACTGAAGCTTTCTTT
TRBJ1-1 | TRBV20-1 | . | . | CSASEVADTEAFF | TGCAGTGCTAGTGAGGTGGCGGACACTGAAGCTTTCTTT
TRBJ1-5 | TRBV24-1 | . | . | CATSQGRQPQHF | TGTGCCACCAGCCAGGGGCGACAGCCCCAGCATTTT
TRBJ2-3 | TRBV7-9 | . | . | CASSPIPGESTDTQYF | TGTGCCAGCAGCCCTATTCCCGGGGAGAGCACAGATACGCAGTATTTT
TRBJ2-3 | TRBV9 | . | . | CASSVEWGTDTQYF | TGTGCCAGCAGCGTAGAGTGGGGCACAGATACGCAGTATTTT
TRBJ2-7 | TRBV20-1 | TRBD1 | . | CSASWSGGEQYF | TGCAGTGCTAGTTGGTCAGGGGGCGAGCAGTACTTC
TRBJ1-2 | TRBV21-1 | . | . | CASSAGGYGYTF | TGTGCCAGCAGCGCGGGGGGCTATGGCTACACCTTC
TRBJ2-7 | TRBV27 | . | . | CASSPLGEGTYEQYF | TGTGCCAGCAGTCCCTTAGGTGAGGGAACCTACGAGCAGTACTTC
TRBJ2-7 | TRBV12-3/TRBV12-4 | . | . | CASSYRGSYEQYF | TGTGCCAGCAGTTACAGAGGCTCCTACGAGCAGTACTTC
TRBJ1-1 | TRBV2 | TRBD1 | . | CASNPDRFVAFF | TGTGCCAGCAACCCGGACAGGTTTGTCGCTTTCTTT
TRBJ1-1 | TRBV18 | . | . | CAVFRDGRLNTEAFF | TGTGCCGTCTTCAGGGATGGCAGGCTGAACACTGAAGCTTTCTTT
TRBJ2-7 | TRBV19 | TRBD1 | . | CASSEYLRGLNEQYF | TGTGCCAGTAGCGAATACCTCAGGGGGCTGAATGAGCAGTACTTC
TRBJ2-2 | TRBV19 | TRBD2 | . | CASTAAGVHTGELFF | TGTGCCAGTACCGCAGCGGGGGTCCATACCGGGGAGCTGTTTTTT
TRBJ2-2 | TRBV27 | . | . | CASSLWKGNGELFF | TGTGCCAGCAGTTTATGGAAAGGGAACGGGGAGCTGTTTTTT
TRBJ1-2 | TRBV27 | . | once | CASSFTWGSGYGYTF | TGTGCCAGCAGTTTTACTTGGGGGAGCGGCTATGGCTACACCTTC
TRBJ1-1 | TRBV6-5 | . | once | CASRVIMNTEAFF | TGTGCCAGCAGAGTTATCATGAACACTGAAGCTTTCTTT
TRBJ1-6 | TRBV30 | TRBD1 | once | CAWRATGTGDFSYNSPLHF | TGTGCCTGGAGAGCCACCGGGACAGGGGATTTCTCCTATAATTCACCCCTCCACTTT
TRBJ2-7 | TRBV5-4 | . | once | CASSGGGSFSYEQYF | TGTGCCAGCAGCGGCGGAGGGTCGTTCTCCTACGAGCAGTACTTC
TRBJ2-3 | TRBV24-1 | TRBD2 | . | CATSDPGLAGADTQYF | TGTGCCACCAGTGACCCGGGACTAGCGGGGGCAGATACGCAGTATTTT
TRBJ1-1 | TRBV19 | . | . | CASSSRMNTEAFF | TGTGCCAGTAGTAGTAGAATGAACACTGAAGCTTTCTTT
TRBJ2-7 | TRBV27 | . | . | CASSLSAGPLSYEQYF | TGTGCCAGCAGTTTATCAGCGGGCCCTTTATCCTACGAGCAGTACTTC
TRBJ1-2 | TRBV9 | . | . | CASSPTAGVPYGYTF | TGTGCCAGCAGCCCGACGGCAGGGGTCCCATATGGCTACACCTTC
TRBJ2-7 | TRBV24-1 | TRBD1 | . | CATSDPGQGLYEQYF | TGTGCCACCAGTGACCCGGGACAGGGCCTCTACGAGCAGTACTTC
TRBJ2-1 | TRBV7-6 | . | once | CASSFDDNEQFF | TGTGCCAGCAGCTTTGATGACAATGAGCAGTTCTTC
TRBJ1-2 | TRBV10-3 | . | . | CAISPITGSQGYGYTF | TGTGCCATCAGCCCTATTACAGGGTCTCAGGGCTATGGCTACACCTTC
TRBJ1-1 | TRBV10-3 | TRBD1 | . | CAISETQGALTEAFF | TGTGCCATCAGTGAGACGCAGGGGGCGCTGACTGAAGCTTTCTTT
TRBJ1-2 | TRBV16 | . | . | CASSQFSGRGDYGYTF | TGTGCCAGCAGCCAATTTTCCGGTAGGGGCGACTATGGCTACACCTTC
TRBJ1-6 | TRBV3-1/TRBV3-2 | . | few | CASSRTDNSPLHF | TGTGCCAGCAGCCGCACCGATAATTCACCCCTCCACTTT
TRBJ1-2 | TRBV2 | . | . | CASSENRNYGYTF | TGTGCCAGCAGTGAGAACAGGAACTATGGCTACACCTTC
TRBJ2-2 | TRBV5-1 | TRBD1 | . | CASSLAGGRTGELFF | TGCGCCAGCAGCTTGGCAGGGGGACGGACCGGGGAGCTGTTTTTT
TRBJ1-4 | TRBV5-1 | TRBD1 | . | CASSNSTGGFEKLFF | TGCGCCAGCAGCAACTCGACAGGGGGATTTGAAAAACTGTTTTTT
TRBJ2-7 | TRBV4-1 | . | . | CASSPTPLYEQYF | TGCGCCAGCAGCCCGACACCCTTGTACGAGCAGTACTTC
TRBJ2-7 | TRBV6-5 | . | . | CASSYSWADSYEQYF | TGTGCCAGCAGTTACTCATGGGCAGACTCCTACGAGCAGTACTTC
TRBJ2-7 | TRBV4-1 | . | . | CASSPSLNEQYF | TGCGCCAGCAGCCCCTCCCTCAACGAGCAGTACTTC
TRBJ2-7 | TRBV10-2 | TRBD1 | . | CASNALGQVYEQYF | TGCGCCAGCAATGCCCTGGGACAGGTCTACGAGCAGTACTTC
TRBJ1-5 | TRBV18 | . | . | CASSTRGADSNQPQHF | TGTGCCAGCTCAACCCGGGGGGCCGATAGCAATCAGCCCCAGCATTTT
TRBJ1-1 | TRBV28 | . | . | CASSLGWGLNTEAFF | TGTGCCAGCAGTTTAGGGTGGGGGTTGAACACTGAAGCTTTCTTT
TRBJ1-1 | TRBV7-3 | . | . | CASSLTGANTEAFF | TGTGCCAGCAGCTTAACTGGGGCTAACACTGAAGCTTTCTTT
TRBJ1-1 | TRBV5-1 | . | few | CASSLNENTEAFF | TGCGCCAGCAGCTTGAACGAGAACACTGAAGCTTTCTTT
TRBJ1-2 | TRBV6-4 | . | . | CASSDSGFNYGYTF | TGTGCCAGCAGTGACTCCGGCTTTAACTATGGCTACACCTTC
TRBJ2-3 | TRBV27 | . | . | CASIAQAIRGNTQYF | TGCGCCAGCATTGCCCAGGCTATAAGGGGTAATACGCAGTATTTT
TRBJ2-1 | TRBV2 | . | . | CASGIEQFF | TGTGCCAGCGGGATTGAGCAGTTCTTC
TRBJ2-3 | TRBV27 | TRBD2 | . | CASSLFRLAGVIDTQYF | TGTGCCAGCAGTTTATTCCGACTAGCGGGAGTTATAGATACGCAGTATTTT
TRBJ2-7 | TRBV6-1 | TRBD1 | . | CASSEEHRTGGLYEQYF | TGTGCCAGCAGTGAGGAGCACAGGACAGGGGGGCTTTACGAGCAGTACTTC
TRBJ1-1 | TRBV19 | . | . | CASSTSWGGGGTEAFF | TGTGCCAGTAGTACCAGCTGGGGGGGCGGTGGCACTGAAGCTTTCTTT
TRBJ2-6 | TRBV27 | . | . | CASSYTGSGANVLTF | TGTGCCAGCAGTTATACTGGCTCTGGGGCCAACGTCCTGACTTTC
TRBJ2-4 | TRBV19 | . | . | CASSIGQGNIQYF | TGTGCCAGTAGTATTGGCCAGGGGAACATTCAGTACTTC